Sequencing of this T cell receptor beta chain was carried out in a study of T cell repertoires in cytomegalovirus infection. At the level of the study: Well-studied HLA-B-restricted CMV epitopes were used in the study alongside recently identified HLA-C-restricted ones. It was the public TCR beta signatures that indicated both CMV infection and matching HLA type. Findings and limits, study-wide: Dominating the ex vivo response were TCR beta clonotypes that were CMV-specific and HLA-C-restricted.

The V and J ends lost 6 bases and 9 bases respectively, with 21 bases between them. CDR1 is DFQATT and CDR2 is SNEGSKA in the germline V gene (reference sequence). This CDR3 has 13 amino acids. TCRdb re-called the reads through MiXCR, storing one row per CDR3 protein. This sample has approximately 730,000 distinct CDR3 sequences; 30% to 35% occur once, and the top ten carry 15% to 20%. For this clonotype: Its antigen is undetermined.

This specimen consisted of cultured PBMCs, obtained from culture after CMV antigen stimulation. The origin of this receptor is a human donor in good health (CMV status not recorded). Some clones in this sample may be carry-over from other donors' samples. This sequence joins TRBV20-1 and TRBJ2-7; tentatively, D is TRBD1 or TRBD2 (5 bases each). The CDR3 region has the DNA TGCAGTGCACTCCCCGGGACGGTCCTGGGGCAGTACTTC. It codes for CSALPGTVLGQYF.